This paragraph covers one TCR beta chain sequence. The sample comes from a study of technical replicates of blood from several donors. V dropped 2 bases and J dropped 8 bases, with 24 bases sitting between them. The CDR3 is made up of 17 amino acids. From germline, CDR1 is MDHEN and CDR2 SYDVKM. Clones were sequenced by immunoSEQ multiplex PCR, and TCRdb holds only the in-frame ones, with some missing. The data hold just over 55,000 clones, with 85% to 95% observed a single time. The chain is built from TRBV28 and TRBJ1-2, with D possibly being TRBD1 (5 bases). The sequenced sample consisted of PBMCs. The TCR was taken from a human donor in good health. Some clones in this sample may be carry-over from other donors' samples. CDR3 bases: TGTGCCAGCAGTTTAGGTCCGGGAGGAGAGGGGCCCGGCGGCTACACCTTC. Residues: CASSLGPGGEGPGGYTF.